Given below is one T cell receptor (beta chain) in context. Its target is unknown. The CDR3 length is 16 residues. Between the trimmed V and J ends, which lost 2 bases and 9 bases, there was a span of 20 bases. CDR1 and CDR2 from the germline V gene are MGHRA and YSYEKL. The sample belongs to a study of Ad26.COV2.S vaccination and SARS-CoV-2 variants. Regarding the study as a whole: Among vaccine recipients, spike-specific TCR breadth exceeded that of placebo recipients. Substantial breadth was reportedly displayed by spike-specific CD8+ and CD4+ T cell responses after vaccination. TCR breadth and depth analyses may have underestimated total T cell responses.

Some clones are missing from TCRdb's copy, which holds only in-frame ones; the method was immunoSEQ multiplex PCR. Of some 350,000 clones in the sample, about 92% were seen once. The source material was peripheral blood, sampled after recovery from COVID-19. The V and J genes are TRBV4-1 and TRBJ2-1, with D unclear. This receptor was taken from a human donor who had recovered from COVID-19. The CDR3 loop reads CASSQLLRASHGEQFF. CDR3 bases: TGCGCCAGCAGCCAATTACTCCGGGCTTCCCACGGTGAGCAGTTCTTC.